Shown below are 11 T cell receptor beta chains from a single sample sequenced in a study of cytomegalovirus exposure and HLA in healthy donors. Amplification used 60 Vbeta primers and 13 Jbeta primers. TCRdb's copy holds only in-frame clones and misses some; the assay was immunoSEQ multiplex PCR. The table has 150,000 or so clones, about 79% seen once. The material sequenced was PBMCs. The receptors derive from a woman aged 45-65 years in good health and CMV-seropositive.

The DNA of the CDR3 is TGTGCCAGCAGCTTAGAGGCAGGGGGCTACACCTTC. Translated, it gives CASSLEAGGYTF. The chain joins TRBV7-2 to TRBJ1-2; D may be TRBD1 (5 bases). This CDR3 is 12 amino acids long. Per germline, CDR1 SGHTA and CDR2 FQGNSA. V was trimmed by 1 base and J by 8 bases, leaving 8 bases between them.

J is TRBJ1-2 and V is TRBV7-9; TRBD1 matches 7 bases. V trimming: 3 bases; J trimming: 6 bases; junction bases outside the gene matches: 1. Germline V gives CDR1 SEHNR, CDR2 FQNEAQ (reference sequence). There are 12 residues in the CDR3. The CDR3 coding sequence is TGTGCCAGCAGCTTCCAGGGGGATGGCTACACCTTC. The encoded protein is CASSFQGDGYTF.

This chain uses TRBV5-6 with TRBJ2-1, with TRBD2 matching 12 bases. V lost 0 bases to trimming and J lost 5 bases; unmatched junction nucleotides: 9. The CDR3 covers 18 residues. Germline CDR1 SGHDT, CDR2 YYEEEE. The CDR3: CASSLGLAGATYDNEQFF. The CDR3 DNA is TGTGCCAGCAGCTTGGGACTAGCGGGAGCGACGTACGACAATGAGCAGTTCTTC.

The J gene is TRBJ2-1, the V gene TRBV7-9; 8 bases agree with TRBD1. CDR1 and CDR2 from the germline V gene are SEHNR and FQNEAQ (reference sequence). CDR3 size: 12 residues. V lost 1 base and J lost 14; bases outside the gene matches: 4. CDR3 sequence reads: CASSLEGGQEFF. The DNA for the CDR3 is TGTGCCAGCAGCTTAGAAGGGGGACAGGAGTTCTTC.

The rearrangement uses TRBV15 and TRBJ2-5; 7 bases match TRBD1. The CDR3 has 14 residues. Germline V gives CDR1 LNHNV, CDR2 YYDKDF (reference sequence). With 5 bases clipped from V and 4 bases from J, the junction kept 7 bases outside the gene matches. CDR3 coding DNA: TGTGCCACCAGCCCCAACACAGGGGTAGAGACCCAGTACTTC. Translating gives CATSPNTGVETQYF.

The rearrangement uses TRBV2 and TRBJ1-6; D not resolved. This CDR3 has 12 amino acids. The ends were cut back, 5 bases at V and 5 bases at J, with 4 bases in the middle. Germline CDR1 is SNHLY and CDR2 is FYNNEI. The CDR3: CASSSNNSPLHF. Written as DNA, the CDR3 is TGTGCCAGCAGTTCTAATAATTCACCCCTCCACTTT.

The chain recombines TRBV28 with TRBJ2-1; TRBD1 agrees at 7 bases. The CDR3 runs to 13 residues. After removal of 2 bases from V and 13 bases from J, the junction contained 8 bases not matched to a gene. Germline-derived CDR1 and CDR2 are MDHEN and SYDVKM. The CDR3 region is CASSLRARTGQFF. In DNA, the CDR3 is TGTGCCAGCAGTTTAAGGGCCAGGACAGGCCAGTTCTTC.

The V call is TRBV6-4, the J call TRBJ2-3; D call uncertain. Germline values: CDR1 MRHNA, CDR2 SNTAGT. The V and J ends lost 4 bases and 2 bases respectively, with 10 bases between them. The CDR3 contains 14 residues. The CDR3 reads CASSVNGYTDTQYF. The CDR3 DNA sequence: TGTGCCAGCAGTGTAAACGGGTACACAGATACGCAGTATTTT.

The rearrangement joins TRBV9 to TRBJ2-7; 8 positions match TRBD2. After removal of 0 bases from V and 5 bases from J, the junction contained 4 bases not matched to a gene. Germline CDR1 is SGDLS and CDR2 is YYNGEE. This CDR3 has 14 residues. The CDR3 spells CASSVDGRADEQYF. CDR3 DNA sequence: TGTGCCAGCAGCGTAGACGGGAGGGCCGACGAGCAGTACTTC.

CDR3: CASSTGVFNEKLFF. The CDR3 DNA reads as TGTGCCAGCAGCACAGGGGTTTTTAATGAAAAACTGTTTTTT. The chain joins TRBV2 to TRBJ1-4; 7 nucleotides agree with TRBD1. CDR3 length: 14 amino acids. Germline CDR1 and CDR2: SNHLY and FYNNEI. J lost 4 bases, V lost 6 bases, and 5 bases had no gene match.

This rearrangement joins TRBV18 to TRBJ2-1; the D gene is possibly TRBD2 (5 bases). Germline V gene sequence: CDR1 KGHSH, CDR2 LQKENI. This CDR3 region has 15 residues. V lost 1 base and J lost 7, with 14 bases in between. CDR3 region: CASSPRLADKNEQFF. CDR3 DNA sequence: TGTGCCAGCTCACCACGGCTAGCTGACAAGAATGAGCAGTTCTTC.